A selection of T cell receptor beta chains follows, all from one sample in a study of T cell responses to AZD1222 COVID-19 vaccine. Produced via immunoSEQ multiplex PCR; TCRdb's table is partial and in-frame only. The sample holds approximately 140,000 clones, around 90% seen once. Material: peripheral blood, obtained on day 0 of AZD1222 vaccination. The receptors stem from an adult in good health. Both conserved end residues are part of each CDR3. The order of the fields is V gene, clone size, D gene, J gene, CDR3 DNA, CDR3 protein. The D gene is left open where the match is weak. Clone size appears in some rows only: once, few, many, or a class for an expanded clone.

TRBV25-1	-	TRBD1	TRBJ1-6	TGTGCCACCCAGGGGGCGTTAGGGAATTCACCCCTCCACTTT	CATQGALGNSPLHF
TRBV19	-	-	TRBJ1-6	TGTGCCAGTAGTACCTACAGGATTTCGGCGTCCCGTTATTCACCCCTCCACTTT	CASSTYRISASRYSPLHF
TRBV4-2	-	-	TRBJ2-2	TGTGCCAGCAGCCAAGGGAATACCGCGAACACCGGGGAGCTGTTTTTT	CASSQGNTANTGELFF
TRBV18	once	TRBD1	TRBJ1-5	TGTGCCAGCTCACCTAGCCCAGGGGGAAAAGTGGGACAGCCCCAGCATTTT	CASSPSPGGKVGQPQHF
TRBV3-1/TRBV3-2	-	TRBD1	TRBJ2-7	TGTGCCAGCAGCCAGTGTTCGGACAGGGGGAACTACGAGCAGTACTTC	CASSQCSDRGNYEQYF
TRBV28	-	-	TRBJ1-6	TGTGCCAGCAGTTCGCCCGGCAACTATTCACCCCTCCACTTT	CASSSPGNYSPLHF
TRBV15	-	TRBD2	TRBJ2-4	TGTGCCACCAGCAGAGCCGGGCATGTAGCGGGAAACAAAAACATTCAGTACTTC	CATSRAGHVAGNKNIQYF
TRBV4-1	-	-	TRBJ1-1	TGCGCCAGCAGCCAGGGTGGAGGGCTGAACACTGAAGCTTTCTTT	CASSQGGGLNTEAFF
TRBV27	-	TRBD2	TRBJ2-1	TGTGCCACCTCTACCGGGACTAGCGGGAACAATGAGCAGTTCTTC	CATSTGTSGNNEQFF
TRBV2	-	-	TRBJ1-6	TGTGCCACGCCGACGGGGCAGGGAACTTCACCCCTCCACTTT	CATPTGQGTSPLHF
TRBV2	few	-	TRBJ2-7	TGTGCCAGCTCGGTGGCGGGGTCCTACGAGCAGTACTTC	CASSVAGSYEQYF
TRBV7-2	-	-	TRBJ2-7	TGTGCCAGCAGCCCCCTGGTGGGACCCACCTACGAGCAGTACTTC	CASSPLVGPTYEQYF
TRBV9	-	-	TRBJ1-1	TGTGCCAGCAGCGTAGGGATAGGGAGGCACACTGAAGCTTTCTTT	CASSVGIGRHTEAFF
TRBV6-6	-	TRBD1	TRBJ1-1	TGTGCCAGCAGTTACGGGACAGGGTCTGAAGCTTTCTTT	CASSYGTGSEAFF
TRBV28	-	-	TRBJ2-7	TGTGCCAGCCGTTCAAGGTCCTACGAGCAGTACTTC	CASRSRSYEQYF
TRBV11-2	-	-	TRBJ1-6	TGTGCCAGCAGCTTAGGTTCCACACCCCTCCACTTT	CASSLGSTPLHF
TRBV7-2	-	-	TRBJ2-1	TGTGCCAGCAGCTTAGTAGAAGTAGCGCAGTTCTTC	CASSLVEVAQFF
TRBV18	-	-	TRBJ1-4	TGTGCCAGCTCACCTTCTAACAGCGGGCCAAATGAAAAACTGTTTTTT	CASSPSNSGPNEKLFF